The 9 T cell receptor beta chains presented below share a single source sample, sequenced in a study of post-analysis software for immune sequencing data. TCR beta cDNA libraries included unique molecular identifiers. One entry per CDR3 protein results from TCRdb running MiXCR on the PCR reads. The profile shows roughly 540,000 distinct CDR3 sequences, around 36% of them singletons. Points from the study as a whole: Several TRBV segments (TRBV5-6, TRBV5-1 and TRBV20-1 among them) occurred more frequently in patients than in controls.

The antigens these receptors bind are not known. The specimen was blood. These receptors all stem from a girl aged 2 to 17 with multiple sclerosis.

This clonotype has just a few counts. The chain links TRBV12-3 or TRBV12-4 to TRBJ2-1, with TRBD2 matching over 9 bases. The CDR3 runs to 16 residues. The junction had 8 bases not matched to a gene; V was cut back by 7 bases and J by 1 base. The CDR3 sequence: CASNPTSGDSYNEQFF. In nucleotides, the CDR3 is TGTGCCAGCAACCCGACTAGCGGAGATTCCTACAATGAGCAGTTCTTC.

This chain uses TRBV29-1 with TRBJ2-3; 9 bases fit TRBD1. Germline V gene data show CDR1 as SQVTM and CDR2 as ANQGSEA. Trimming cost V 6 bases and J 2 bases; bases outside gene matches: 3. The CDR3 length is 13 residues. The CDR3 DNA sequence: TGCAGCGTCCGGGACAGGGCCACAGATACGCAGTATTTT. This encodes CSVRDRATDTQYF.

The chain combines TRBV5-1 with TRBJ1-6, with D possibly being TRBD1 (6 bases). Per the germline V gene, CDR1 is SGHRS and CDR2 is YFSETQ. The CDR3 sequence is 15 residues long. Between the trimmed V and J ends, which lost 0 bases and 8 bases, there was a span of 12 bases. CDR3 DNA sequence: TGCGCCAGCAGCTTGGCCGGGGGGCGTTATTCACCCCTCCACTTT. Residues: CASSLAGGRYSPLHF.

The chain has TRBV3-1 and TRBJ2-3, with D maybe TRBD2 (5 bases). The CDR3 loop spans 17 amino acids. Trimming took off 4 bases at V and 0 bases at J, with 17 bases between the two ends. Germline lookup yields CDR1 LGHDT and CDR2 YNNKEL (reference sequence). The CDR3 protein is CASSPTRTVTSTDTQYF. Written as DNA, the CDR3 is TGTGCCAGCAGCCCTACGCGGACTGTAACCAGCACAGATACGCAGTATTTT.

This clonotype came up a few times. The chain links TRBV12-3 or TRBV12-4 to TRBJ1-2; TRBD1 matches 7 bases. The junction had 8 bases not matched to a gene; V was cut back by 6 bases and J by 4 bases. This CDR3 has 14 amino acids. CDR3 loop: CASRPTGVVYGYTF. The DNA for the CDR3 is TGTGCCAGCAGGCCTACAGGGGTAGTCTATGGCTACACCTTC.

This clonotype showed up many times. DNA of the CDR3: TGTGCCAGCTCCCGTTTAGAGACCCAGTACTTC. Translated: CASSRLETQYF. This rearrangement joins TRBV6-1 to TRBJ2-5; D is uncertain. This CDR3 comprises 11 residues. The V end lost 8 bases, the J end lost 4 bases, and 8 bases lay between the germline ends. CDR1 MNHNS and CDR2 SASEGT come from the germline V gene.

The CDR3 spells CSVDGQGAPEAFF. CDR3 bases: TGCAGCGTTGATGGTCAGGGGGCGCCTGAAGCTTTCTTT. The chain uses TRBV29-1 and TRBJ1-1; 8 bases map to TRBD1. The V gene end was trimmed by 3 bases and the J gene end by 6 bases; junction bases not matched to a gene: 6. The CDR3 loop spans 13 amino acids. CDR1 is SQVTM, CDR2 ANQGSEA, per germline.

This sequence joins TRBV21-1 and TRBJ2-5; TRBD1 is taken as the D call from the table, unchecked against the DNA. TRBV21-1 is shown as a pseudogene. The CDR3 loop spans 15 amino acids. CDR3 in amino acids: CASSASTGVRETQYF. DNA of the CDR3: TGTGCCAGCAGCGCTTCGACAGGGGTTCGGGAGACCCAGTACTTC.

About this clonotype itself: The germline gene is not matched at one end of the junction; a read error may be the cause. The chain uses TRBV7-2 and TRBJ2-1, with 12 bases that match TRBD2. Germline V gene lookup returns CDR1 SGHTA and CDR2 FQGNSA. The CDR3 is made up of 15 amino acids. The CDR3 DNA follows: TGTGCCAGTAGCTTTTCTAGCGGGGGGGCCGGTGAGCAGTTCTTC. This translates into CASSFSSGGAGEQFF.